Following are 8 T cell receptor beta chains from one sample sequenced in a study of T-cell memory formation after mild COVID-19. TCRdb processed the 5' RACE reads anew with MiXCR; each CDR3 protein has one entry. The sample holds around 300,000 distinct CDR3 sequences, roughly 13% seen once. Sequencing was done on a sample of PBMCs or a T cell subset sorted from them (not recorded which). Every receptor here comes from a man between 18 and 29 years old who had mild COVID-19 (a few samples of this study predate the infection). Cell type and time point are not known.

This clonotype was observed a few times. This chain connects TRBV7-9 to TRBJ1-2, with D tentatively TRBD1 (5 bases). The CDR3 has 13 residues. Looked up from germline, CDR1 is SEHNR and CDR2 is FQNEAQ (reference sequence). The V and J ends lost 4 bases and 2 bases respectively, with 8 bases between them. This CDR3 is CASSSTENYGYTF. The CDR3 nucleotides are TGTGCCAGCAGCTCGACAGAGAACTATGGCTACACCTTC. The full variable domain, in which reference TRBV7-9 and TRBJ1-2 provide the parts outside the CDR3, is DTGVSQNPRHKITKRGQNVTFRCDPISEHNRLYWYRQTLGQGPEFLTYFQNEAQLEKSRLLSDRFSAERPKGSFSTLEIQRTEQGDSAMYLCASSSTENYGYTFGSGTRLTVV.

This sequence joins TRBV9 and TRBJ2-3, with 8 bases lining up with TRBD2. Per germline, CDR1 SGDLS and CDR2 YYNGEE. The CDR3 extends over 16 amino acids. With V trimmed by 1 base and J by 4 bases, 8 bases remained unmatched. CDR3 DNA: TGTGCCAGCAGCGTATTCCGGGGGGGCCTGCCAGATACGCAGTATTTT. The encoded protein is CASSVFRGGLPDTQYF.

The chain couples TRBV7-9 to TRBJ2-1, with TRBD1 matching 9 bases. Germline V gene data show CDR1 as SEHNR and CDR2 as FQNEAQ (reference sequence). This CDR3 has 16 amino acids. The junction had 12 bases not matched to a gene; V was cut back by 4 bases and J by 8 bases. The CDR3 region has the DNA TGTGCCAGCAGCTCCAACCCTGGACAGGGGTGGTATGAGCAGTTCTTC. Amino acid sequence: CASSSNPGQGWYEQFF.

The rearrangement joins TRBV29-1 to TRBJ1-2; TRBD1 is a possible D gene (6 bases). Germline V gene sequence: CDR1 SQVTM, CDR2 ANQGSEA. The ends were cut back, 5 bases at V and 1 base at J, with 17 bases in the middle. The length of the CDR3 is 15 residues. The CDR3 nucleotides are TGCAGCGTTAAGGGGTCAGGGGATTTTAACTATGGCTACACCTTC. Translating it yields CSVKGSGDFNYGYTF.

This clonotype appeared a few times. This chain links TRBV12-3 or TRBV12-4 with TRBJ1-3, with unresolved D. The CDR3 contains 15 residues. V lost 7 bases to trimming and J lost 3 bases, with 16 bases between them. CDR3 sequence: CASTLRMGSGNTIYF. In DNA form, the CDR3 reads TGTGCCAGCACCCTCCGGATGGGGAGTGGAAACACCATATATTTT.

The chain is built from TRBV6-2 or TRBV6-3 and TRBJ1-1; D not resolved. Per the germline V gene, CDR1 is MNHEY and CDR2 is SVGEGT. Deletions cut 4 bases from V and 1 base from J, with 10 bases between. This CDR3 is built from 14 residues. CDR3 protein: CASSLDGKNTEAFF. CDR3 DNA: TGTGCCAGCAGTTTAGACGGAAAGAACACTGAAGCTTTCTTT.

This clonotype came up a few times. The chain recombines TRBV20-1 with TRBJ2-1; D is unclear. V was trimmed by 4 bases and J by 9 bases, leaving 7 bases between them. From germline, CDR1 is DFQATT and CDR2 SNEGSKA (reference sequence). The length of the CDR3 is 10 residues. The CDR3 sequence: CSAMGGEQFF. DNA for the CDR3: TGCAGTGCTATGGGCGGTGAGCAGTTCTTC.

The V and J genes are TRBV5-4 and TRBJ1-3; 10 nucleotides agree with TRBD1. The CDR3 covers 19 residues. Germline values: CDR1 SGHNT, CDR2 YYREEE (reference sequence). J lost 3 bases, V lost 3 bases, and 15 bases had no gene match. In DNA form, the CDR3 reads TGTGCCAGCAGCTCGGGCCGCACTGACAGGGGGCGCGATGGAAACACCATATATTTT. This gives the protein CASSSGRTDRGRDGNTIYF.